The 11 T cell receptor beta chains in this list originate from one sample, sequenced in a study of cytomegalovirus exposure and HLA in healthy donors. PCR involved 60 Vbeta and 13 Jbeta primers. Here immunoSEQ multiplex PCR was the method, and the copy in TCRdb shows in-frame clones only, minus some. The sample lists approximately 150,000 clones, approximately 73% seen once, with 1.3% to 1.5% in the top ten. Sequenced input: PBMCs. These receptors all stem from a man aged 50 or older in good health and CMV-seronegative.

This rearrangement joins TRBV5-4 to TRBJ1-1; 12 nucleotides agree with TRBD1. This CDR3 comprises 17 residues. V shed 4 bases and J 1 base; nucleotides not matched to a gene: 8. The germline gives CDR1 SGHNT, CDR2 YYREEE (reference sequence). CDR3 bases: TGTGCCAGCAGCCCCGCCGGGACAGGGGGCGCGAACACTGAAGCTTTCTTT. Amino acids: CASSPAGTGGANTEAFF.

The genes are TRBV5-1 and TRBJ1-2; possibly TRBD1 for D (6 bases). The CDR3 is made up of 15 amino acids. The germline V and J ends were trimmed by 0 bases and 5 bases, with 14 bases remaining between them. Germline V gives CDR1 SGHRS, CDR2 YFSETQ. CDR3 in amino acids: CASSLEGGDLYGYTF. The CDR3 nucleotides read TGCGCCAGCAGCTTGGAAGGGGGTGATCTATATGGCTACACCTTC. Based on the CDR3 plus reference TRBV5-1 and TRBJ1-2, the full variable domain is KAGVTQTPRYLIKTRGQQVTLSCSPISGHRSVSWYQQTPGQGLQFLFEYFSETQRNKGNFPGRFSGRQFSNSRSEMNVSTLELGDSALYLCASSLEGGDLYGYTFGSGTRLTVV.

This chain uses TRBV6-5 with TRBJ2-7; D is uncertain. The CDR3 spans 14 residues. Per germline, CDR1 MNHEY and CDR2 SVGAGI. Trimming removed 6 bases at V and 4 bases at J, with 16 bases between. The CDR3 DNA reads as TGTGCCAGCAGCCCCGTCGGCAGGTCGTACGAGCAGTACTTC. Translated, it gives CASSPVGRSYEQYF.

The chain links TRBV6-5 to TRBJ2-7, with 11 bases matching TRBD1. The CDR3 runs 15 residues. The germline V gene encodes CDR1 MNHEY and CDR2 SVGAGI. V lost 2 bases to trimming and J lost 4 bases; unmatched junction nucleotides: 4. The CDR3 here is CASSYTGTGGYEQYF. Written as DNA, the CDR3 is TGTGCCAGCAGTTACACGGGGACAGGGGGGTACGAGCAGTACTTC.

This sequence joins TRBV5-1 and TRBJ2-1; 10 nucleotides line up with TRBD2. The V gene's germline CDR1 is SGHRS and CDR2 YFSETQ. Losses at the gene ends were 8 bases for V and 6 bases for J; bases not matched to a gene: 5. This CDR3 has 13 amino acids. The CDR3 region has the DNA TGCGCCAGTGGGCTAGCGGGGGTCAATGAGCAGTTCTTC. Its translation is CASGLAGVNEQFF.

This clone has a handful of counts. The V and J genes are TRBV6-5 and TRBJ2-7; no firm D call. This CDR3 comprises 14 residues. Per germline, CDR1 MNHEY and CDR2 SVGAGI. V gave up 10 bases and J gave up 0 bases, with 16 bases separating them. CDR3 sequence reads: CATKREPISYEQYF. CDR3 coding DNA: TGTGCCACCAAACGAGAGCCTATCTCCTACGAGCAGTACTTC.

This clone was counted once. The chain links TRBV19 to TRBJ1-4, with 7 bases that match TRBD1. Germline lookup yields CDR1 LNHDA and CDR2 SQIVND (reference sequence). V lost 5 bases, J lost 6 bases, and 9 bases stayed unmatched. The CDR3 runs 15 residues. For the CDR3, the DNA is TGTGCCAGTAGTTTCCAGGGGGGTAAGGATGAAAAACTGTTTTTT. It yields the protein CASSFQGGKDEKLFF.

V is TRBV4-1 and J is TRBJ1-4; the match to TRBD1 covers 8 bases. Germline V lookup: CDR1 MGHRA, CDR2 YSYEKL. Trimming cost V 2 bases and J 5 bases; bases outside gene matches: 7. This CDR3 spans 16 amino acids. DNA for the CDR3: TGCGCCAGCAGCCAAACCCGACAGGGGAGAAATGAAAAACTGTTTTTT. Its protein is CASSQTRQGRNEKLFF.

V is TRBV28 and J is TRBJ1-3; D gene ambiguous. V lost 1 base and J lost 8, with 15 bases in between. Germline CDR1 is MDHEN and CDR2 is SYDVKM. The CDR3 runs 15 residues. The CDR3 reads CASSLSGSKRDTIYF. The CDR3 coding sequence is TGTGCCAGCAGTTTATCAGGTAGTAAGAGAGACACCATATATTTT.

This clone came up a few times. V gene TRBV9 combines with J gene TRBJ1-2; D gene uncertain. Trimming took off 1 base at V and 4 bases at J, with 11 bases between the two ends. Germline CDR1 SGDLS, CDR2 YYNGEE. The CDR3 runs 14 residues. This CDR3 reads CASSVSTLPYGYTF. CDR3 DNA sequence: TGTGCCAGCAGCGTAAGCACCCTCCCCTATGGCTACACCTTC.

This chain links TRBV28 with TRBJ2-1; 11 bases are shared with TRBD2. In germline, CDR1 is MDHEN, CDR2 SYDVKM. The ends lost 5 bases at V and 9 bases at J; junction bases unmatched: 18. The CDR3 totals 18 residues. This CDR3 is CASSLSPLAGGRSGEQFF. In nucleotides, the CDR3 is TGTGCCAGCAGTCTATCCCCTTTAGCGGGGGGGCGGTCAGGTGAGCAGTTCTTC.